A single sample is the source of the 29 T cell receptor beta chains below, sequenced in a study of T cells after yellow fever vaccination. One entry per CDR3 protein results from TCRdb running MiXCR on the 5' RACE reads. The top ten hold roughly 16% of the sample, which has around 500,000 distinct CDR3 sequences, less than 25% seen once. The sample was PBMCs, taken 21 days after the first yellow fever vaccination. The receptors here all came from a man between 18 and 35 years old who received the YFV17D yellow fever vaccine.

The chain recombines TRBV18 with TRBJ2-1; the D gene is possibly TRBD2 (6 bases). The V end was cut by 3 bases, the J end by 6 bases, with 18 bases between. The CDR3 spans 16 residues. Germline V gives CDR1 KGHSH, CDR2 LQKENI. CDR3 residues: CASSPPGDSLGNEQFF. The CDR3 bases are TGTGCCAGCTCACCCCCGGGGGACTCCCTCGGCAATGAGCAGTTCTTC.

The rearrangement joins TRBV15 to TRBJ2-5; D gene ambiguous. CDR1 is LNHNV, CDR2 YYDKDF, per germline (reference sequence). The CDR3 consists of 15 residues. V gave up 0 bases and J gave up 0 bases, with 8 bases separating them. The CDR3 nucleotides are TGTGCCACCAGCAGAGATTTAGGGAACCAAGAGACCCAGTACTTC. This encodes CATSRDLGNQETQYF.

This chain connects TRBV27 to TRBJ2-3, with 8 bases identical to TRBD1. CDR1 MNHEY and CDR2 SMNVEV come from the germline V gene (reference sequence). The CDR3 is 14 amino acids. The V gene end was trimmed by 3 bases and the J gene end by 4 bases; junction bases not matched to a gene: 3. The CDR3, as DNA: TGTGCCAGCAGTTTTTCACAGGGGGCAGATACGCAGTATTTT. Residues: CASSFSQGADTQYF.

V and J are TRBV6-2 or TRBV6-3 and TRBJ2-7; D may be TRBD2 (5 bases). V was shortened by 0 bases and J by 7 bases, with 10 bases between the two germline ends. The CDR3 is made up of 13 amino acids. From germline, CDR1 is MNHEY and CDR2 SVGEGT. CDR3 protein: CASSYSGNREQYV. CDR3 nucleotide sequence: TGTGCCAGCAGTTACTCCGGGAATAGGGAGCAGTACGTC.

The chain couples TRBV6-1 to TRBJ2-2; 9 bases are shared with TRBD1. Germline V gene lookup returns CDR1 MNHNS and CDR2 SASEGT. The V and J ends lost 6 bases and 6 bases, in that order; junction bases with no gene match: 5. CDR3 length: 14 residues. DNA for the CDR3: TGTGCCAGCAGGGCCGGGACAGGGCCCGGGGAGCTGTTTTTT. Translated: CASRAGTGPGELFF.

This clonotype was detected a few times. V gene TRBV10-3 combines with J gene TRBJ2-7; the match to TRBD2 covers 10 bases. Germline lookup yields CDR1 ENHRY and CDR2 SYGVKD. V lost 10 bases and J lost 3; bases outside the gene matches: 12. This CDR3 spans 15 amino acids. CDR3 coding DNA: TGTGCCAGCGACCCGAGCGGGGGGGGAAACTACGAGCAGTACTTC. It codes for CASDPSGGGNYEQYF.

This clonotype showed up just a few times. The CDR3 spells CASSVSWGNQPQHF. For the CDR3, the DNA is TGTGCCAGCAGTGTCTCATGGGGGAATCAGCCCCAGCATTTT. The rearrangement joins TRBV2 to TRBJ1-5; perhaps TRBD1 as D (5 bases). Germline V CDR1 and CDR2: SNHLY, FYNNEI. The V end lost 4 bases, the J end lost 4 bases, and 11 bases lay between the germline ends. CDR3 size: 14 residues.

The chain links TRBV2 to TRBJ2-7; D is unresolved. V was trimmed by 1 base and J by 6 bases, leaving 10 bases between them. Per the germline V gene, CDR1 is SNHLY and CDR2 is FYNNEI. CDR3 length: 13 residues. CDR3 loop: CASSEVAPAEQYF. As DNA, the CDR3 is TGTGCCAGCAGTGAAGTGGCCCCCGCCGAGCAGTACTTC. Complete variable domain (other parts from reference TRBV2 and TRBJ2-7): EPEVTQTPSHQVTQMGQEVILRCVPISNHLYFYWYRQILGQKVEFLVSFYNNEISEKSEIFDDQFSVERPDGSNFTLKIRSTKLEDSAMYFCASSEVAPAEQYFGPGTRLTVT.

V usage is TRBV20-1 and J usage is TRBJ1-2; D is uncertain. Germline CDR1 and CDR2: DFQATT and SNEGSKA (reference sequence). The CDR3 sequence is 13 residues long. Trimming took 3 bases from V and 4 from J, leaving 12 bases between them. The CDR3 nucleotides read TGCAGTGCTAGGTCCCTTGGGTCCTATGGCTACACCTTC. This gives the protein CSARSLGSYGYTF.

This clonotype was counted once. The chain couples TRBV27 to TRBJ2-5; the match to TRBD1 covers 11 bases. CDR1 is MNHEY and CDR2 is SMNVEV in the germline V gene (reference sequence). This CDR3 has 16 amino acids. V lost 4 bases and J lost 5; bases outside the gene matches: 9. The CDR3 protein is CASSSPSRDRGETQYF. CDR3 in DNA: TGTGCCAGCAGTTCGCCCTCCCGGGACAGGGGGGAGACCCAGTACTTC.

The gene calls are TRBV9 and TRBJ1-5; D is undetermined. The germline V and J ends were trimmed by 2 bases and 4 bases, with 7 bases remaining between them. The CDR3 extends over 13 amino acids. Germline V gene sequence: CDR1 SGDLS, CDR2 YYNGEE. DNA of the CDR3: TGTGCCAGCAGCGTGGACCTAAATCAGCCCCAGCATTTT. This gives the protein CASSVDLNQPQHF.

The chain links TRBV5-1 to TRBJ1-5; tentative D call: TRBD1 (5 bases). The CDR3 has 14 residues. Germline assignment: CDR1 SGHRS and CDR2 YFSETQ. V was cut by 2 bases and J by 5 bases, with 11 bases left in between. The CDR3 DNA reads TGCGCCAGCAGCTTCGGGGGTATCGATCAGCCCCAGCATTTT. As protein: CASSFGGIDQPQHF.

This clonotype was found a few times. The chain couples TRBV29-1 to TRBJ2-1; the D gene could be TRBD1 or TRBD2 (5 bases each). Germline lookup yields CDR1 SQVTM and CDR2 ANQGSEA. V lost 2 bases, J lost 4 bases, and 12 bases lay in between. The CDR3 totals 14 residues. CDR3 region: CSVEPTGPYNEQFF. As DNA, the CDR3 is TGCAGCGTTGAACCGACGGGGCCTTACAATGAGCAGTTCTTC.

This clonotype has just a few counts. This chain connects TRBV21-1 to TRBJ1-3; TRBD1, as called in the table, went unchecked against the DNA. TRBV21-1 is designated a pseudogene. The CDR3 loop spans 14 amino acids. CDR3 sequence: CASSQGFSGNTIYF. The CDR3 coding sequence is TGTGCCAGCAGCCAGGGATTCTCTGGAAACACCATATATTTT.

The CDR3 nucleotides are TGTGCCAGCAGCCAAGGGTGGGGGCAGGGAGAGACCCAGTACTTC. Translation: CASSQGWGQGETQYF. The genes are TRBV3-1 and TRBJ2-5; TRBD1 might be the D (6 bases). This CDR3 is 15 amino acids long. Germline V gene sequence: CDR1 LGHDT, CDR2 YNNKEL (reference sequence). Between the trimmed V and J ends, which lost 1 base and 4 bases, there was a span of 13 bases.

V gene TRBV20-1 combines with J gene TRBJ1-4, with D maybe TRBD1 (5 bases). Per the germline V gene, CDR1 is DFQATT and CDR2 is SNEGSKA (reference sequence). CDR3 length equals 14 residues. With 3 bases removed from V and 5 bases from J, the gap between germline ends came to 13 bases. CDR3 protein: CSASLGTVNEKLFF. CDR3 sequence (DNA): TGCAGTGCTAGTTTGGGGACCGTCAATGAAAAACTGTTTTTT.

This clonotype appeared a few times. DNA of the CDR3: TGTGCCAGCAGTTCGACAGGGCTCTCCTACGAGCAGTACTTC. Translated, it gives CASSSTGLSYEQYF. This chain uses TRBV6-5 with TRBJ2-7; the match to TRBD1 covers 7 bases. V dropped 4 bases and J dropped 0; count of bases not matched to a gene: 3. Germline CDR1 MNHEY, CDR2 SVGAGI. This CDR3 has 14 amino acids.

The table lists this clonotype with a few counts. The chain recombines TRBV4-3 with TRBJ2-5, with 9 positions matching TRBD1. In germline, CDR1 is LGHNA, CDR2 YSLEER. The CDR3 extends over 15 amino acids. V was clipped by 1 base and J by 4 bases; unmatched bases: 4. The CDR3 DNA sequence: TGCGCCAGCAGCCAAGGACAGGGGGTAGGAGAGACCCAGTACTTC. Its protein is CASSQGQGVGETQYF.

The chain carries TRBV9 and TRBJ2-5; 7 nucleotides align to TRBD2. The V gene end was trimmed by 0 bases and the J gene end by 5 bases; junction bases not matched to a gene: 7. The CDR3 is 15 amino acids. Germline values: CDR1 SGDLS, CDR2 YYNGEE. The CDR3 spells CASSVGLASYETQYF. CDR3 sequence (DNA): TGTGCCAGCAGCGTAGGACTAGCTAGTTACGAGACCCAGTACTTC.

There are a few counts of this clonotype. The chain is built from TRBV7-2 and TRBJ1-5; D ambiguous. Germline values: CDR1 SGHTA, CDR2 FQGNSA. Trimming took off 4 bases at V and 0 bases at J, with 7 bases between the two ends. The CDR3 loop spans 14 amino acids. The CDR3 region has the DNA TGTGCCAGCAGCTCCAGTAATAGCAATCAGCCCCAGCATTTT. It encodes CASSSSNSNQPQHF. Full variable domain (rest looked up from reference TRBV7-2 and TRBJ1-5): GAGVSQSPSNKVTEKGKDVELRCDPISGHTALYWYRQSLGQGLEFLIYFQGNSAPDKSGLPSDRFSAERTGGSVSTLTIQRTQQEDSAVYLCASSSSNSNQPQHFGDGTRLSIL.

This clonotype was seen only a few times. The rearrangement joins TRBV10-2 to TRBJ2-7; tentatively, D is TRBD2 (7 bases). Germline CDR1 WSHSY, CDR2 SAAADI. The CDR3 is 15 amino acids. The germline V and J ends were trimmed by 5 bases and 4 bases, with 18 bases remaining between them. DNA of the CDR3: TGCGCCAGCAGTCTCCAGGGGAGGGTACAGTACGAGCAGTACTTC. Encoded protein: CASSLQGRVQYEQYF.

The J gene is TRBJ1-2, the V gene TRBV5-4; D is ambiguous. Trimming stripped 0 bases from V and 2 bases from J, with 14 bases between. The CDR3 is 16 residues long. Germline-derived CDR1 and CDR2 are SGHNT and YYREEE (reference sequence). CDR3 nucleotide sequence: TGTGCCAGCAGCTTGGCGATCGGCGGCACCAACTATGGCTACACCTTC. It is translated as CASSLAIGGTNYGYTF.

V gene TRBV5-1 combines with J gene TRBJ1-1; no definite D call. Trimming removed 2 bases at V and 2 bases at J, with 7 bases between. Germline V gives CDR1 SGHRS, CDR2 YFSETQ. This CDR3 has 13 residues. CDR3 protein: CASSFVGNTEAFF. CDR3 in DNA: TGCGCCAGCAGCTTTGTCGGTAACACTGAAGCTTTCTTT. Based on the CDR3 plus reference TRBV5-1 and TRBJ1-1, the full variable domain is KAGVTQTPRYLIKTRGQQVTLSCSPISGHRSVSWYQQTPGQGLQFLFEYFSETQRNKGNFPGRFSGRQFSNSRSEMNVSTLELGDSALYLCASSFVGNTEAFFGQGTRLTVV.

The V call is TRBV7-2, the J call TRBJ2-7; D is ambiguous. Trimming removed 2 bases at V and 0 bases at J, with 11 bases between. CDR3 length: 15 amino acids. CDR1 is SGHTA and CDR2 is FQGNSA in the germline V gene. The CDR3 reads CASSLSGQSSYEQYF. The DNA of the CDR3 is TGTGCCAGCAGCTTATCGGGTCAGAGCTCCTACGAGCAGTACTTC.

This clonotype has at least ten counts. This chain uses TRBV5-1 with TRBJ2-5; perhaps TRBD2 as D (6 bases). Between the trimmed V and J ends, which lost 0 bases and 3 bases, there was a span of 9 bases. Germline V CDR1 and CDR2: SGHRS, YFSETQ. There are 14 residues in the CDR3. The CDR3 bases are TGCGCCAGCAGCTTGGTCGGGACTGAAGAGACCCAGTACTTC. Translated, it gives CASSLVGTEETQYF.

The chain is built from TRBV7-9 and TRBJ1-6; D gene uncertain. In germline, CDR1 is SEHNR, CDR2 FQNEAQ (reference sequence). Between the trimmed V and J ends, which lost 7 bases and 0 bases, there was a span of 7 bases. The CDR3 totals 14 residues. The CDR3 spells CASTGSSYNSPLHF. The CDR3 nucleotides are TGTGCCAGCACTGGAAGCTCCTATAATTCACCCCTCCACTTT.

This clonotype was detected a few times. The chain recombines TRBV7-9 with TRBJ1-1; a weak D match, TRBD1 (6 bases). The CDR3 contains 14 residues. V was clipped by 4 bases and J by 5 bases, with 14 bases between them. CDR1 and CDR2 from the germline V gene are SEHNR and FQNEAQ (reference sequence). The CDR3 nucleotides are TGTGCCAGCAGCTCACAGGGAGTAGAGACTGAAGCTTTCTTT. Translating it yields CASSSQGVETEAFF.

CDR3 sequence (DNA): TGTGCCAGCACCCAACGGGAGGGGTACGCTTTCTTT. It encodes CASTQREGYAFF. This chain links TRBV6-5 with TRBJ1-1; D perhaps matches TRBD1 (5 bases). Germline loops: CDR1 MNHEY, CDR2 SVGAGI. The CDR3 consists of 12 residues. The ends were cut back, 7 bases at V and 11 bases at J, with 17 bases in the middle.

This clonotype has just a few counts. The chain has TRBV4-3 and TRBJ2-2; a possible D gene is TRBD1 (5 bases). Germline CDR1 reads LGHNA; CDR2 reads YSLEER. V lost 0 bases, J lost 5 bases, and 10 bases lay in between. The CDR3 consists of 15 residues. In DNA, the CDR3 is TGCGCCAGCAGCCAAGATGGGGCTGGGACCGGGGAGCTGTTTTTT. Amino acid sequence: CASSQDGAGTGELFF.